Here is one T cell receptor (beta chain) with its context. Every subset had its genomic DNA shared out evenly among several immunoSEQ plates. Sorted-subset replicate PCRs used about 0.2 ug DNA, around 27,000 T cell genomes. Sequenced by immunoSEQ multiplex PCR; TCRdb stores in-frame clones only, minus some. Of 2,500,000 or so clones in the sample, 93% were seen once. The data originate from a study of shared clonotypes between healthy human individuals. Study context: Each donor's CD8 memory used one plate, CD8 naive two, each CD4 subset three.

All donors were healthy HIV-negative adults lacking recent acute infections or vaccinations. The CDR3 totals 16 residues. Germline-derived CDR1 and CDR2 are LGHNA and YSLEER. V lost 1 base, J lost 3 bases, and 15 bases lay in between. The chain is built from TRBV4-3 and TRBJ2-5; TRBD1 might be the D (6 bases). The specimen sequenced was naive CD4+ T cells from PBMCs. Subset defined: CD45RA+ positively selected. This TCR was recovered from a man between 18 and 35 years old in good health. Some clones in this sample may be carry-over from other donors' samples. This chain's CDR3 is CASSQGNRDTKETQYF. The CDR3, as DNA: TGCGCCAGCAGCCAAGGTAACCGGGACACCAAAGAGACCCAGTACTTC.